These T cell receptor beta chains were read from a single sample in a study of T cell changes during pregnancy in multiple sclerosis. Produced via immunoSEQ multiplex PCR; TCRdb's table is partial and in-frame only. The sample records around 100,000 clones, approximately 94% being singletons. Here the sequenced sample was peripheral blood, taken before pregnancy. All receptors come from a female donor with multiple sclerosis, enrolled in a pregnancy study. CDR3s include the opening cysteine and the closing phenylalanine or tryptophan. D genes are given only for firm matches. Some rows mark clone size as missing; the rest say once, few, many or name a class of expanded clone.

CASRGFDSTNTEAFF	TGTGCCAGCAGGGGATTCGACAGTACGAACACTGAAGCTTTCTTT	-	TRBJ1-1	-	TRBV27
CASRATGISGNTIYF	TGTGCCAGCAGAGCGACAGGGATCTCTGGAAACACCATATATTTT	TRBD1	TRBJ1-3	-	TRBV6-1
CASRVTHGLPQQFF	TGTGCCAGCAGAGTCACCCACGGACTCCCCCAGCAGTTCTTC	-	TRBJ2-1	once	TRBV28
CASSHNTGELFF	TGTGCCAGCAGCCATAACACCGGGGAGCTGTTTTTT	-	TRBJ2-2	-	TRBV7-2
CASSRQGAGELFF	TGTGCCAGCAGTCGTCAGGGGGCTGGGGAGCTGTTTTTT	TRBD1	TRBJ2-2	-	TRBV2
CASSLGTGGGGYTF	TGTGCCAGCAGCCTAGGGACAGGCGGAGGTGGCTACACCTTC	TRBD1	TRBJ1-2	-	TRBV13
CASSLWGSQTSAETQYF	TGCGCCAGCAGCTTGTGGGGGTCCCAGACTAGTGCAGAGACCCAGTACTTC	-	TRBJ2-5	once	TRBV5-1
CASNSNQPQHF	TGTGCCAGCAACAGTAATCAGCCCCAGCATTTT	-	TRBJ1-5	-	TRBV5-8
CASSYFSARGPTEAFF	TGTGCCAGCAGTTATTTTTCGGCCAGGGGGCCCACTGAAGCTTTCTTT	TRBD1	TRBJ1-1	-	TRBV6-5
CAISEPGLARGYEQYF	TGTGCCATCAGTGAGCCGGGACTAGCAAGAGGCTACGAGCAGTACTTC	TRBD2	TRBJ2-7	-	TRBV10-3
CASSPGLAGGQETQYF	TGCGCCAGCAGCCCGGGACTAGCGGGAGGGCAAGAGACCCAGTACTTC	TRBD2	TRBJ2-5	-	TRBV5-1
CASSLLAGAETQYF	TGTGCCAGCAGTTTACTAGCGGGAGCGGAGACCCAGTACTTC	TRBD2	TRBJ2-5	-	TRBV27
CASSHLGTSLYEQYF	TGTGCCAGCAGCCACCTCGGGACTAGTTTATACGAGCAGTACTTC	TRBD2	TRBJ2-7	-	TRBV14
CASSAGTGNTIYF	TGTGCCAGCAGTGCAGGGACTGGAAACACCATATATTTT	-	TRBJ1-3	-	TRBV6-5
CASSLARHTGELFF	TGCGCCAGCAGCTTGGCCAGGCACACCGGGGAGCTGTTTTTT	-	TRBJ2-2	-	TRBV5-1
CASSIVLSNTGELFF	TGTGCCAGTAGTATTGTCTTATCGAACACCGGGGAGCTGTTTTTT	-	TRBJ2-2	-	TRBV19
CASSLLAAGNYGYTF	TGTGCCAGCAGCTTATTGGCCGCGGGGAACTATGGCTACACCTTC	-	TRBJ1-2	-	TRBV7-6
CASKAGAKAGELFF	TGTGCCAGCAAGGCGGGAGCGAAGGCCGGGGAGCTGTTTTTT	TRBD2	TRBJ2-2	-	TRBV5-4
CASSGRNYEKLFF	TGTGCCAGCAGCGGCAGGAACTATGAAAAACTGTTTTTT	-	TRBJ1-4	few	TRBV2
CAWSVLASGRIGSYNEQFF	TGTGCCTGGAGTGTACTCGCTAGCGGGAGAATTGGATCCTACAATGAGCAGTTCTTC	TRBD2	TRBJ2-1	-	TRBV30
CASSRGQGGTDTQYF	TGTGCCAGCAGTCGTGGACAGGGCGGCACAGATACGCAGTATTTT	TRBD1	TRBJ2-3	once	TRBV27
CASSVTSGRADEQYF	TGTGCCAGCAGTGTGACTAGCGGGAGGGCGGATGAGCAGTACTTC	TRBD2	TRBJ2-7	-	TRBV27
CSVDGLAVYNEQFF	TGCAGCGTCGATGGACTAGCGGTTTACAATGAGCAGTTCTTC	TRBD2	TRBJ2-1	once	TRBV29-1
CASSESFVLIYNEQFF	TGTGCCAGCAGTGAAAGCTTCGTGCTTATCTACAATGAGCAGTTCTTC	-	TRBJ2-1	-	TRBV6-1
CASSQAGTGSIRTEAFF	TGCGCCAGCAGCCAAGCGGGGACAGGGTCAATTAGGACTGAAGCTTTCTTT	TRBD1	TRBJ1-1	-	TRBV4-1
CASSEIRGEGYTF	TGTGCCAGCAGTGAAATAAGGGGCGAAGGCTACACCTTC	-	TRBJ1-2	-	TRBV2
CASSSGSYYEQFF	TGTGCCAGCAGCTCCGGGAGCTACTATGAGCAGTTCTTC	-	TRBJ2-1	-	TRBV2
CASSEAQGPTHEQYF	TGTGCCAGCAGTGAGGCCCAGGGGCCCACCCACGAGCAGTACTTC	-	TRBJ2-7	-	TRBV2
CATSRSGLANNEQFF	TGTGCCACCAGCAGATCGGGACTAGCGAACAATGAGCAGTTCTTC	TRBD2	TRBJ2-1	-	TRBV15
CASSLPGDNQPQHF	TGTGCCAGCAGTTTACCGGGAGACAATCAGCCCCAGCATTTT	-	TRBJ1-5	-	TRBV27
CASSPTTSGIPSYEQYF	TGCGCCAGCAGCCCCACTACTAGCGGGATCCCCTCCTACGAGCAGTACTTC	TRBD2	TRBJ2-7	-	TRBV5-1
CATSRSTSGSSEFF	TGTGCCACCAGCAGAAGTACTAGCGGGAGTAGCGAGTTCTTC	TRBD2	TRBJ2-1	-	TRBV15
CASSKDLGAYNEQFF	TGTGCCAGCAGTAAAGACTTAGGGGCCTACAATGAGCAGTTCTTC	-	TRBJ2-1	-	TRBV6-1